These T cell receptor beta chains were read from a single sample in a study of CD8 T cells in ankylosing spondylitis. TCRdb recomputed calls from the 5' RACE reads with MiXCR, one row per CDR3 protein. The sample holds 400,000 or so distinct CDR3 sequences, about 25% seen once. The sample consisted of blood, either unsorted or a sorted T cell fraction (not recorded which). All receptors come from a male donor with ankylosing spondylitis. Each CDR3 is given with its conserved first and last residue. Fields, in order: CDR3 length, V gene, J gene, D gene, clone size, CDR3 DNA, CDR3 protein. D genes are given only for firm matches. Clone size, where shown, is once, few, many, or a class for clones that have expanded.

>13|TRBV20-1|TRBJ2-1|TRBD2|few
TGCAGTGCAGGGGACTACGGATACAATGAGCAGTTCTTC
CSAGDYGYNEQFF
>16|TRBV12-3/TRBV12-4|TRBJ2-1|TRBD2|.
TGTGCCAGCAGCCTCCCGGGAGGGTGGGGGCTCAATGAGCAGTTCTTC
CASSLPGGWGLNEQFF
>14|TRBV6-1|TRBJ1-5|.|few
TGTGCCAGCAGTGGGACGGGGGGCGGACAGCCCCAGCATTTT
CASSGTGGGQPQHF
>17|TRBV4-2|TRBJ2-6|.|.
TGTGCCAGCAGCCAAGCGGGCACCCTGGAAGGGGCCAACGTCCTGACTTTC
CASSQAGTLEGANVLTF
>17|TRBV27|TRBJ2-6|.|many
TGTGCCAGCAGTTCCGGGGTCCGGGTCTCTGGGGCCAACGTCCTGACTTTC
CASSSGVRVSGANVLTF
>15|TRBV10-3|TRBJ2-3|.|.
TGTGCCATCAGTGAGTCTGGCTATGGAGGAGATACGCAGTATTTT
CAISESGYGGDTQYF
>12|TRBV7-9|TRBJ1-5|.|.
TGTGCCAGCGGGAGGGAGAATCAGCCCCAGCATTTT
CASGRENQPQHF
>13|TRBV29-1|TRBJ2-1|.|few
TGCAGCGTTGTTAAGAGCTCCTACAATGAGCAGTTCTTC
CSVVKSSYNEQFF
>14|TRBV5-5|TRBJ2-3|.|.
TGTGCCAGCACCCCTTACGGGGGGACAGATGCGCAGTATTTT
CASTPYGGTDAQYF
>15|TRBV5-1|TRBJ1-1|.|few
TGCGCCAGCAGCTTGGGGTTACAGCCGAACACTGAAGCTTTCTTT
CASSLGLQPNTEAFF
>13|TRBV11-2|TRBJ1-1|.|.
TGTGCCAGCAGCTTAGCGGGGGACCCTGAAGCTTTCTTT
CASSLAGDPEAFF
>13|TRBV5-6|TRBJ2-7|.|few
TGTGCCAGCAGCTTGGTAGGCAGGGACGAGCAGTACTTC
CASSLVGRDEQYF
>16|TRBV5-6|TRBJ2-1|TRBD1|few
TGTGCCAGCAGCTTGGGGCCAGGGGGCACGTACAATGAGCAGTTCTTC
CASSLGPGGTYNEQFF
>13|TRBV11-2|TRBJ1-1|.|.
TGTGCCAGCAGCCCCGGGAGGGGGGCTGGGGCTTTCTTT
CASSPGRGAGAFF
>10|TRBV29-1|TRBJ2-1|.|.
TGCAGCGTTGATGCCCCACCGCAGTTCTTC
CSVDAPPQFF
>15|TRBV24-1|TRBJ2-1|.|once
TGTGCCACCAGTGCAGCGACCCGCTCCTACAATGAGCAGTTCTTC
CATSAATRSYNEQFF
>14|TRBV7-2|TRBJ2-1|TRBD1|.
TGTGCCAGCAGCGCGGACAGGCTCCCGAATGAGCAGTTCTTC
CASSADRLPNEQFF
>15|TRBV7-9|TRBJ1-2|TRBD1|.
TGTGCCAGCAGCTCACCCGGGACAGCTAACTATGGCTACACCTTC
CASSSPGTANYGYTF
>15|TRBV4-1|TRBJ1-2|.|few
TGCGCCAGCAGCCAAGTTGACCGTCTTAACTATGGCTACACCTTC
CASSQVDRLNYGYTF
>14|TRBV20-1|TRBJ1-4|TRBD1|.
TGCAGTGCTAGACCGGGACAGATTAATGAAAAACTGTTTTTT
CSARPGQINEKLFF
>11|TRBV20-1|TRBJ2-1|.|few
TGCAGTATAAGCGGCTACAATGAGCAGTTCTTC
CSISGYNEQFF
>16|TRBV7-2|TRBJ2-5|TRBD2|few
TGTGCCAGCAGCTTAGGAAGGAGCGGGGGGAAAGAGACCCAGTACTTC
CASSLGRSGGKETQYF
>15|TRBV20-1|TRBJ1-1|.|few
TGCAGTGCTAGGTCTGCGAGACATGGGAACACTGAAGCTTTCTTT
CSARSARHGNTEAFF
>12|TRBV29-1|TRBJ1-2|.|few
TGCAGCGTTGGGCCCGGGGAGAGTGGCTACACCTTC
CSVGPGESGYTF
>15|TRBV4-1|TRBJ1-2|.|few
TGCGCCAGCAGCCAAGCGGGCAGGGTTATCTATGGCTACACCTTC
CASSQAGRVIYGYTF
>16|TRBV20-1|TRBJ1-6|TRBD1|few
TGCAGTGCGATAATTGGGACAGGGGGAAAGGATTCACCCCTCCACTTT
CSAIIGTGGKDSPLHF
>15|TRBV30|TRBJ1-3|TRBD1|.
TGTGCCTGGAGTGTAGGGGGCAAAGCTGGAAACACCATATATTTT
CAWSVGGKAGNTIYF
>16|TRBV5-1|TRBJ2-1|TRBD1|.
TGCGCCAGCAGCCTTCGGGACAGCGGAATCCACAATGAGCAGTTCTTC
CASSLRDSGIHNEQFF
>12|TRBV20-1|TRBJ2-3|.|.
TGCAGTGCTAGTCGTTTCCCAGATACGCAGTATTTT
CSASRFPDTQYF
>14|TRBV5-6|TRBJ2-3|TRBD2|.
TGTGCCAGCAGCGATAGCGGGAGCGCAGATACGCAGTATTTT
CASSDSGSADTQYF
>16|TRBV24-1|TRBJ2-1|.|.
TGTGCCACCAGTGACCCTGTATTGGGACGGTACAATGAGCAGTTCTTC
CATSDPVLGRYNEQFF
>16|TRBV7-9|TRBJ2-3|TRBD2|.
TGTGCCAGCAGCTTAGGCACTAGCGGGAAGACAGATACGCAGTATTTT
CASSLGTSGKTDTQYF
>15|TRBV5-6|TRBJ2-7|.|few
TGTGCCAGCAGCTTGGGGGGGGCTCCCTCCTACGAGCAGTACTTC
CASSLGGAPSYEQYF
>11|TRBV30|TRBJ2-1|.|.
TGTGCCTGGAGTGAGGACAATGAGCAGTTCTTC
CAWSEDNEQFF
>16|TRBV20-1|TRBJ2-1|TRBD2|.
TGCAGTGCTAGAGATTTCGGGACTAGCTGGCCCAATGAGCAGTTCTTC
CSARDFGTSWPNEQFF
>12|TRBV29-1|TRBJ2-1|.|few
TGCAGCGGGCGGGAATCCTACAATGAGCAGTTCTTC
CSGRESYNEQFF
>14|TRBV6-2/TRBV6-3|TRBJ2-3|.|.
TGTGCCAGCACCAAGTTAGGGGGGCCAGATACGCAGTATTTT
CASTKLGGPDTQYF
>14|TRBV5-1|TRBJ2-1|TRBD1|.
TGCGCCAGCAGCTCCGGACAGGAAGCGGATGAGCAGTTCTTC
CASSSGQEADEQFF
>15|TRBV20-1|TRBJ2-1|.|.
TGCAGTGCTAGAGAGGTGTCGGGGACCTACAATGAGCAGTTCTTC
CSAREVSGTYNEQFF
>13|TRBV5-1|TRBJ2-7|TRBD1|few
TGCGCCAGCAGCCGAAGGGACAGCTACGAGCAGTACTTC
CASSRRDSYEQYF
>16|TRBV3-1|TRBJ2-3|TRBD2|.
TGTGCCAGCAGCCGCCGATCAGCGGGGCCCACAGATACGCAGTATTTT
CASSRRSAGPTDTQYF
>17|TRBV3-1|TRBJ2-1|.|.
TGTGCCAGCAGCCAGTCTCCTAGCGCAGACTCCTACAATGAGCAGTTCTTC
CASSQSPSADSYNEQFF
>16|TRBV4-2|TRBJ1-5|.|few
TGTGCCAGCAGCCCGTATCTACAGGGCAGCAATCAGCCCCAGCATTTT
CASSPYLQGSNQPQHF
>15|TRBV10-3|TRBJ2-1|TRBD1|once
TGTGCCATCAGTGATTTCGAACAGGGGGTTAATGAGCAGTTCTTC
CAISDFEQGVNEQFF
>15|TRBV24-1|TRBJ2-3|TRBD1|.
TGTGCCACCAGGGCGACAGGGGGCAGGACAGATACGCAGTATTTT
CATRATGGRTDTQYF
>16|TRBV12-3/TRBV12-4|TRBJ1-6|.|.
TGTGCCAGCAGACTCGGGGGCTGGGGCCGTAATTCACCCCTCCACTTT
CASRLGGWGRNSPLHF
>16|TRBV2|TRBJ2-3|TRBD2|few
TGTGCCAGCAGCCCCCGACTAGCGGGGGACACAGATACGCAGTATTTT
CASSPRLAGDTDTQYF
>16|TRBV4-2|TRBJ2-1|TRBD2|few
TGTGCCAGCAGCCGCGATCCGGGACTAATCTACAATGAGCAGTTCTTC
CASSRDPGLIYNEQFF
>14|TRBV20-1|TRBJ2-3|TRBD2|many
TGCAGTTTAGCGGGAGGGATGGGCACAGATACGCAGTATTTT
CSLAGGMGTDTQYF
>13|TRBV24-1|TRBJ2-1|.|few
TGTGCCACCAGTGCCAGTACCTACAATGAGCAGTTCTTC
CATSASTYNEQFF
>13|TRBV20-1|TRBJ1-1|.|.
TGCAGTGCTAGATCCGCCGGGCGAAGTGAAGCTTTCTTT
CSARSAGRSEAFF
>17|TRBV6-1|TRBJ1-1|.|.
TGTGCCAGCAGTCCCCCCGTGTACGGGTTGATGAACACTGAAGCTTTCTTT
CASSPPVYGLMNTEAFF
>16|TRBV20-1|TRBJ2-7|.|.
TGCAGTGCTAGAATCCAGGGGGGACGGACCTCCTACGAGCAGTACTTC
CSARIQGGRTSYEQYF
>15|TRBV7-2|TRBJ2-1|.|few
TGTGCCAGCAGCCCGCGACCGGGGGACTACAATGAGCAGTTCTTC
CASSPRPGDYNEQFF
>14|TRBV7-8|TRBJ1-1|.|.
TGTGCCAGCAGCTTGACCTCAGGTTTTCGGGAAGCTTTCTTT
CASSLTSGFREAFF